Below, 9 T cell receptor beta chains from the same sample are listed, as sequenced in a study of response to subunit inactivated influenza vaccine. TCRdb redid the calling of the RT-PCR reads with MiXCR, one entry per CDR3 protein. This sample has hundreds of thousands of distinct CDR3 sequences, with 10% to 12% found just once. The same sample was also used in a study of T cells expressing NK-cell markers. That source adds: Template switching by 5'RACE with UMIs generated the TCR beta cDNA.

The source was PBMCs from blood, collected on the day of vaccination. The receptors stem from a man in his forties or fifties who received an inactivated influenza vaccine.

This clonotype was seen ten or more times. V is TRBV9 and J is TRBJ1-2; D perhaps matches TRBD1 (5 bases). The CDR3 spans 14 residues. Germline CDR1 reads SGDLS; CDR2 reads YYNGEE. The V end was cut by 4 bases, the J end by 4 bases, with 14 bases between. The CDR3 bases are TGTGCCAGCAGCCCCGGGCAGGGCGCCTATGGCTACACCTTC. Its translation: CASSPGQGAYGYTF.

This clonotype has a handful of counts. The chain links TRBV19 to TRBJ2-1, with a weak D call TRBD2 (5 bases). The CDR3 length is 15 residues. V was trimmed by 4 bases and J by 9 bases, leaving 19 bases between them. Germline V gene sequence: CDR1 LNHDA, CDR2 SQIVND (reference sequence). CDR3 nucleotide sequence: TGTGCCAGTAGTACCGGACTCGGCCCTGGGGTTGAGCAGTTCTTC. It specifies CASSTGLGPGVEQFF.

On this clonotype: At one end, the junction sequence differs from germline, possibly due to a read error. The chain is built from TRBV3-1 and TRBJ2-3; TRBD1 or TRBD2 may be the D gene (5 bases each). Germline-derived CDR1 and CDR2 are LGHDT and YNNKEL (reference sequence). This CDR3 has 14 residues. Written as DNA, the CDR3 is TGTGCCTGCAGTCGGGACGGTTACACAGATACGCAGTATTTT. Its translation is CACSRDGYTDTQYF.

This clonotype was seen only a few times. The V call is TRBV24-1, the J call TRBJ2-2, with D possibly TRBD1 on 6 matching bases. Per the germline V gene, CDR1 is KGHDR and CDR2 is SFDVKD. This CDR3 comprises 18 residues. Trimming took 2 bases from V and 5 from J, leaving 20 bases between them. The CDR3 DNA reads as TGTGCCACCAGTGATTCAGATCCGGGTCCTAGGGGGACCGGGGAGCTGTTTTTT. Translating gives CATSDSDPGPRGTGELFF.

This clonotype has a handful of counts. J is TRBJ2-1 and V is TRBV9; D remains unclear. This CDR3 spans 13 amino acids. Trimming cost V 3 bases and J 5 bases, with 9 bases left between them. Per germline, CDR1 SGDLS and CDR2 YYNGEE. CDR3 sequence: CASSAGVHNEQFF. DNA for the CDR3: TGTGCCAGCAGCGCAGGCGTACACAATGAGCAGTTCTTC.

This chain connects TRBV7-9 to TRBJ1-5; D gene uncertain. Per germline, CDR1 SEHNR and CDR2 FQNEAQ (reference sequence). Trimming removed 5 bases from V and 5 bases from J, with 10 bases in between. The CDR3 contains 13 residues. The CDR3 DNA is TGTGCCAGCAGCCCCACGGGAGATCAGCCCCAGCATTTT. Translated: CASSPTGDQPQHF.

This clonotype was counted between two and nine times. The chain joins TRBV4-1 to TRBJ2-7; D gene unclear. The CDR3 is 15 residues long. The V gene lost 1 base and the J gene lost 3 bases, with 13 bases spanning the gap. The V gene's germline CDR1 is MGHRA and CDR2 YSYEKL. CDR3 nucleotides: TGCGCCAGCAGCCAAGCGGGTACACTATACTACGAGCAGTACTTC. It specifies CASSQAGTLYYEQYF.

In its sample, this clonotype was seen a few times. The chain recombines TRBV7-6 with TRBJ2-1, with unresolved D. V lost 5 bases and J 4 bases, leaving 12 bases between the germline ends. The length of the CDR3 is 14 residues. Germline CDR1 reads SGHVS; CDR2 reads FNYEAQ. The CDR3 region has the DNA TGTGCCAGCAGCCCCGGGCACGATTACAATGAGCAGTTCTTC. Translating gives CASSPGHDYNEQFF.

The table lists this clonotype with a few counts. The gene calls are TRBV11-1 and TRBJ2-1; 11 positions agree with TRBD2. This CDR3 is 18 amino acids long. Germline V lookup: CDR1 SGHAT, CDR2 FQDESV (reference sequence). Trimming took 5 bases from V and 5 from J; bases not matched to a gene: 14. The CDR3 spells CASSLSASGGPRNNEQFF. As DNA, the CDR3 is TGTGCCAGCAGCCTCTCGGCTAGCGGGGGGCCGCGAAACAATGAGCAGTTCTTC.